This T cell receptor beta chain was sequenced in a study of cytomegalovirus exposure and HLA in healthy donors (dated by TCRdb to 2015 to 2018). With respect to the entire study: An earlier analysis of several hundred of the donors reported 250 to 300 Gb of sequence data and 100 million to 140 million unique TCR beta sequences from 150 million to 200 million T cells. The study combined high-throughput TCR immunosequencing, statistical association of individual TCRs with disease status, and machine learning to predict cytomegalovirus infection status. In an earlier analysis of around 540 of the donors, high-throughput TCR beta sequencing was used to judge whether each TCR beta V gene segment behaved as functional or pseudogenic. Donor age, sex, ethnicity and CMV serostatus were collected together with the repertoire data. The study aimed to test whether cataloging public T cell receptors could reveal signatures of past pathogen exposure. Typing coverage varied by locus: about 629-640 donors for A, B, C, DRB1 and DQB1; roughly 560 for DQA1; about 600 for DPA1; around 450 for DPB1. To study patterns of TCR occurrence, a later analysis re-analyzed previously published TCR beta repertoires from more than 550 donors and added high-resolution HLA genotyping. A later genetic analysis took genome-wide SNP genotypes for about 55% of the 666 donors and used that subset as a discovery cohort. About 310 gigabases of sequencing data and approximately 85 million unique TCR sequences were included in an early release covering about 700 HLA-typed donors. The study profiled the T cell repertoires of fewer than 850 subjects by immunosequencing and related them to cytomegalovirus serostatus. Roughly 5 DR-DQ haplotypes were treated as single units for association and clustering because of strong linkage in the cohort. A separate validation cohort of 100 to 150 different subjects was used in addition to the approximately 700-subject first cohort. On average, roughly 240,000 unique TCR beta nucleotide sequences were sequenced per donor among 398 genotyped donors of the cohort, with about 19% of those sequences being non-productive. All discovery cohort repertoires had been generated using a single sequencing platform. Both class I and class II loci were covered by HLA typing, at four-digit resolution. Of the roughly 400 genotyped donors, 65% to 90% were placed in the genetic ancestry cluster associated with self-reported Caucasian donors. The later analysis used no new phenotypic data to find candidate immune exposures, relying instead on TCR beta sequences and their occurrence across donors.

The CDR3 runs 16 residues from the cysteine to the phenylalanine. The kept DNA is CDR3 alone, 48 bases in frame from the first base. CDR1 and CDR2 are read off the germline V gene as KGHSH and LQKENI. Unmatched junction bases come to 5, with V trimmed by 1 base and J by 3 bases. Preparation of the library involved the immunoSEQ multiplex PCR assay. A mixture of 60 forward primers for TCR Vbeta segments and 13 reverse primers for TCR Jbeta segments was used in the multiplex PCR. A multiplex PCR assay on genomic DNA amplified the CDR3 region of rearranged TCR beta genes. The amplified TCR beta libraries were sequenced on the Illumina HiSeq System as 87-base-pair reads. On the study's bioinformatics: In a later analysis, about 80 million unique TCR beta chains were counted across the roughly 700 repertoires, and approximately 11 million of these chains were shared by at least two donors. To remove PCR and sequencing errors, raw reads were error-corrected and collapsed into unique sequences using a nearest-neighbor algorithm that merged closely related sequences. To assign V, D and J gene segments, CDR3 sequences were aligned to IMGT reference sequences. For a sequence to be retained, at least a six-nucleotide match to both a V gene segment and a J gene segment was required. Rearrangements were called productive when the CDR3 lacked stop codons and stayed in frame with V and J; all others were non-productive. Following IMGT convention, CDR3 was defined as the stretch from the second conserved V-encoded cysteine up to the conserved J-encoded phenylalanine. The earlier analysis of about 560 of the donors excluded any sequence lacking an unambiguous match to a single V gene segment. In an earlier analysis of around 600 of the donors, V segments were called functional above 56.7% productive rearrangements and were called segregating when the between-donor standard deviation exceeded 5%. To diagnose cytomegalovirus status from the catalog of TCR beta chain sequences, a statistical classification framework was built. V and J gene assignment, in a later analysis, came from comparing TCR nucleotide sequences with IMGT/GENE-DB human TR gene sequences. A later analysis assigned CDR3 sequences and most-parsimonious VDJ recombination scenarios with the TCRdist pipeline. In a later analysis, each TCR beta chain was defined by its CDR3 amino acid sequence together with its V-gene family, and reads lacking a unique V-gene family were excluded. A later analysis removed 500 to 650 highly shared, low-generation-probability nucleotide sequences to deal with suspected cross-contamination and a sequencing artifact. In a later analysis, a clonal expansion index for each public chain was calculated from normalized within-repertoire ranks of inferred template counts. In a later analysis, generation probabilities were computed using a VDJ recombination model fitted to out-of-frame rearrangements, and the results were checked against IGoR. In a later analysis, TCR-TCR, TCR-HLA and TCR-CMV co-occurrence was scored with hypergeometric tests, and a repertoire-size bias correction was applied to TCR pairs. To estimate false discovery rates, a later analysis permuted the HLA or CMV assignments 20 times. In a later analysis, co-occurring TCRs were grouped using DBSCAN, with TCRdist sequence similarity added in when clustering inside HLA-allele-positive subsets. Repertoires with fewer than 30,000 or more than 120,000 public chains, plus five repertoires with anomalous nucleotide sharing, were excluded from co-occurrence clustering. This immuneACCESS table, as held by TCRdb, lists in-frame sequences with V and J called but not all clones. Of the missing ones, under half trace to an unresolved V gene in checked studies; the others have no known cause. The V and J calls and the clone size are those of that table, but D and trimming were determined from the DNA. The sample data list under 200,000 clones, and approximately 59% of these were observed just once. Jointly, the top ten make up roughly 2.9% of the sample.

The cohort consisted of approximately 670 healthy bone marrow donors. Cohort members were all nominally healthy when sampled, although unrecorded immune exposures were likely present. The donor tested CMV seronegative, placing the donor among the 350 or so seronegative members of the cohort. A peripheral blood sample was collected from each donor, and TCR beta sequencing was performed on peripheral blood mononuclear cells. The Qiagen DNeasy Blood Extraction Kit was used to extract genomic DNA from the blood cell samples. Comment on this clone: Its antigen remains unidentified. No base quality information exists; no much larger clone differs at one position.

Paper-wide results and their limitations: In a later genetic analysis, a missense DCLRE1C variant was associated with V-gene and J-gene trimming of TCR beta chains, and the association was replicated in an independent cohort. A later analysis reported that several top co-occurrence clusters appeared linked to parvovirus B19, influenza, CMV and Epstein-Barr virus. For the cohort, immune exposure information was limited to CMV serostatus. In a later analysis, TCR association rates were found to vary across HLA loci, with the most associated TCRs seen for DRB1 alleles and the fewest for HLA-C alleles. The presence/absence analyses assumed that sequencing depth was roughly uniform across donors, and that assumption may not be true. Most TCR sequences were observed very rarely across donors, whereas some public TCRs were present in many individuals. The authors suggested that the approach could potentially be generalized to other disease states and immunological phenotypes. Some IMGT-functional V segments, including TRBV6-2 and TRBV6-3, could not be told apart with the 87-base-pair reads, so those segments were excluded. The sequencing pipeline was judged likely to have produced a cluster of highly shared sequence variants as a technical artifact. Specific HLA alleles were associated with over 15,000 TCR beta sequences at a false discovery rate of 0.05 in a later analysis. About 15 rarely observed V segments, including chromosome 9 orphons, were excluded from the earlier analysis of several hundred of the donors because counts were too low. In a later genetic analysis, fewer N-insertions in productive TCRs were reported among donors in an Asian-associated ancestry cluster than the roughly 700-donor mean. A further reported finding was that TCR beta sequences accurately predicted the HLA-A and HLA-B alleles for most subjects in the first cohort. Assigning TCR associations to individual alleles was difficult when HLA alleles, especially DR and DQ, strongly co-occurred. Three of the identified cytomegalovirus-associated TCR beta chains were confirmed in vitro to be specific for cytomegalovirus antigens. In the study, some 160 TCR beta chains were listed as associated with cytomegalovirus. In a later analysis, HLA-associated TCR beta chains were found to be more clonally expanded and to have lower generation probabilities than equally common non-associated chains. The classifier was reported to diagnose cytomegalovirus status with high specificity and sensitivity in both the original cohort and the validation cohort. Most CMV-associated TCR beta chains appeared to be HLA-restricted in a later analysis, and the HLA associations seemed to be driven largely by CMV exposure. Broadly in line with IMGT annotations, most TCR beta V segments showed up in productive rearrangements about 87% or about 30% of the time in an earlier analysis of several hundred of the donors. In this cohort, only TCR beta chains were sequenced, and detectable features were limited by the absence of alpha or paired-chain data. Correlated functional status among segregating V segments might reflect linkage disequilibrium, but an unknown experimental factor could not be ruled out. HLA typing was unavailable for some donors at each locus, so association tests used only the typed subset.

Rearrangement joined TRBV18 to TRBJ2-3; 9 central nucleotides agree with TRBD1. The clonotype was recovered from a middle-aged man in good health and CMV-seronegative. Sequencing was done on a sample of PBMCs. The DNA sequence is as follows: TGTGCCAGCTCACCACTCGAGACAGGGGGGACAGATACGCAGTATTTT. Its product reads: CASSPLETGGTDTQYF.